This T cell receptor (beta chain) was captured by sequencing in a study of cytomegalovirus exposure and HLA in healthy donors. The PCR was carried out with 60 Vbeta primers and 13 Jbeta primers. Using immunoSEQ multiplex PCR, the repertoire was profiled, and TCRdb retains in-frame clones only, with some absent. The profile shows 65,000 to 90,000 clones, over 70% of them singletons. Note on this clone: Its antigen is undetermined.

Whole-study results and caveats: Cytomegalovirus-associated status was assigned to more than 150 TCR beta chains. A cluster of highly shared sequence variants was likely a sequencing artifact. Previously analyzed data showed that most TCR beta V segments were productive at a frequency of about 90% or about 30%.

The source of this sequence is a middle-aged man in good health and CMV-seronegative. The specimen sequenced was PBMCs.

This CDR3 reads CASSIAWAGRQNSPLHF. The CDR3 nucleotides read TGTGCCAGTAGTATAGCCTGGGCAGGGAGGCAGAATTCACCCCTCCACTTT. The chain links TRBV19 to TRBJ1-6; the D gene is possibly TRBD1 (5 bases). Germline CDR1 is LNHDA and CDR2 is SQIVND (reference sequence). This CDR3 contains 17 residues. V was shortened by 1 base and J by 7 bases, with 17 bases between the two germline ends.